This TCR beta chain was sequenced in a study of beta chain features in type 1 diabetes. Study findings and constraints: Cells with high TCR expression could be over-represented when cDNA is sequenced.

CDR3 length: 14 residues. CDR1 and CDR2 from the germline V gene are SGHVS and FQNEAQ. V lost 5 bases and J 2 bases, leaving 13 bases between the germline ends. About this clone itself: Its antigen is as yet unknown.

Reverse transcribing all isolated RNA meant expressed TCRB transcripts were sequenced. Repertoires were generated with immunoSEQ multiplex PCR, while TCRdb's copy carries only in-frame clones and drops some. The table lists about 330,000 clones, 11% of them singletons. The chain has TRBV7-8 and TRBJ2-7, with D maybe TRBD2 (5 bases). Sequencing input: naive CD4+ T cells from blood. This TCR came from a woman in her thirties in good health. In nucleotides, the CDR3 is TGTGCCAGCAGCGCCGGACTGGGAACCTACGAGCAGTACTTC. This sequence encodes CASSAGLGTYEQYF.